Following are 14 T cell receptor beta chains from one sample sequenced in a study of metastatic and nonmetastatic thyroid tumors. Thyroid surgery was performed in patients who had received no treatment beforehand. MiXCR re-clonotyped the PCR reads for TCRdb. The profile shows about 22,000 clones, 35% to 45% of them singletons. Source material: blood. These receptor sequences come from a male donor with papillary thyroid cancer or a benign thyroid nodule (not recorded which). Some clones in this sample may be carry-over from other donors' samples.

This clone was seen only once. The chain couples TRBV11-3 to TRBJ2-7, with 7 positions matching TRBD1. Germline assignment: CDR1 SGHNT and CDR2 YENEEA. V shed 5 bases and J 0 bases; nucleotides not matched to a gene: 1. This CDR3 contains 13 residues. The CDR3 here is CASSRDSSYEQYF. In DNA form, the CDR3 reads TGTGCCAGCAGCCGGGACAGCTCCTACGAGCAGTACTTC.

Ten or more counts support this clone. This chain joins TRBV19 and TRBJ1-5, with D unclear. CDR1 is LNHDA and CDR2 is SQIVND in the germline V gene (reference sequence). This CDR3 is 13 amino acids long. Trimming took off 0 bases at V and 9 bases at J, with 9 bases between the two ends. The CDR3 nucleotides read TGTGCCAGTAGTATAGATCGGGTGCGGCCCCAGCATTTT. Its translation: CASSIDRVRPQHF. The complete variable domain, with remaining parts taken from reference TRBV19 and TRBJ1-5, reads DGGITQSPKYLFRKEGQNVTLSCEQNLNHDAMYWYRQDPGQGLRLIYYSQIVNDFQKGDIAEGYSVSREKKESFPLTVTSAQKNPTAFYLCASSIDRVRPQHFGDGTRLSIL.

V is TRBV11-2 and J is TRBJ2-3; 10 nucleotides line up with TRBD1. V shed 3 bases, J shed 4 bases, and the junction held 4 bases outside the gene matches. Germline V gene lookup returns CDR1 SGHAT and CDR2 FQNNGV. The CDR3 extends over 15 amino acids. Here the CDR3 reads CASSFGQGEPDTQYF. The CDR3 DNA reads TGTGCCAGCAGCTTCGGACAGGGGGAACCAGATACGCAGTATTTT.

The CDR3 here is CASSGAGYQETQYF. DNA for the CDR3: TGTGCCAGTTCGGGGGCAGGGTATCAAGAGACCCAGTACTTC. The chain recombines TRBV6-1 with TRBJ2-5; D may correspond to TRBD1 or TRBD2 (6 bases each). CDR1 is MNHNS and CDR2 is SASEGT in the germline V gene. This CDR3 has 14 residues. Between the trimmed V and J ends, which lost 9 bases and 2 bases, there was a span of 16 bases.

The chain employs TRBV6-2 or TRBV6-3 and TRBJ1-5; D is undetermined. The CDR3 is made up of 14 amino acids. V dropped 0 bases and J dropped 7 bases, with 10 bases sitting between them. From germline, CDR1 is MNHEY and CDR2 SVGEGT. In DNA form, the CDR3 reads TGTGCCAGCAGTTACTCGAGAGGACCCCAGCCCCAGCATTTT. This translates into CASSYSRGPQPQHF.

This clone has at least ten counts. The chain is built from TRBV27 and TRBJ2-1; D possibly matches TRBD1 or TRBD2 (5 bases each). Looked up from germline, CDR1 is MNHEY and CDR2 is SMNVEV (reference sequence). Trimming took off 5 bases at V and 3 bases at J, with 14 bases between the two ends. This CDR3 comprises 15 residues. CDR3 residues: CASSRGTNHYNEQFF. The CDR3 DNA follows: TGTGCCAGCAGTCGAGGGACCAATCACTACAATGAGCAGTTCTTC.

This chain links TRBV5-1 with TRBJ2-5; D not certain. This CDR3 is 13 amino acids long. Looked up from germline, CDR1 is SGHRS and CDR2 is YFSETQ. Trimming left V 5 bases short and J 0 bases short, with 8 bases between. CDR3 in DNA: TGCGCCAGCAGACGGACGAACCAAGAGACCCAGTACTTC. This encodes CASRRTNQETQYF.

In this sample, this clone turned up many times. A much larger clonotype is one base distant, so this may be a read error. The chain uses TRBV10-2 and TRBJ2-3, with 10 bases lining up with TRBD1. This CDR3 has 15 amino acids. Germline lookup yields CDR1 WSHSY and CDR2 SAAADI. The CDR3 spells CAGSPRTGGADTQYF. CDR3 sequence (DNA): TGCGCCGGCAGCCCACGGACAGGGGGTGCAGATACGCAGTATTTT.

Remarks on this clone: One junction end does not reproduce the germline sequence, and a read error may be involved. This chain joins TRBV5-1 and TRBJ1-2, with TRBD1 matching over 7 bases. The germline CDR1 and CDR2 sequences are SGHRS and YFSETQ. The CDR3 is made up of 15 amino acids. This CDR3 is CASGLYLTGMDGYTF. The CDR3 DNA sequence: TGCGCCAGCGGCTTGTATCTGACAGGGATGGATGGCTACACCTTC.

This sequence joins TRBV7-3 and TRBJ2-5, with 12 nucleotides matching TRBD2. CDR3 length: 14 amino acids. V was pared by 3 bases and J by 4 bases, with 0 bases of the junction left unmatched. From germline, CDR1 is SGHTA and CDR2 FQGTGA. CDR3 bases: TGTGCCAGCAGCTTGGGACTAGCGGGAGAGACCCAGTACTTC. Amino acids: CASSLGLAGETQYF.

This clone was recorded many times. The gene calls are TRBV28 and TRBJ2-7; D is ambiguous. The germline CDR1 and CDR2 sequences are MDHEN and SYDVKM. CDR3 length: 10 amino acids. The V end was cut by 4 bases, the J end by 5 bases, with 3 bases between. CDR3 sequence reads: CASSSNEQYF. CDR3 nucleotide sequence: TGTGCCAGCAGTTCTAACGAGCAGTACTTC.

This clone was recorded many times. The genes are TRBV5-1 and TRBJ2-7; D not certain. CDR1 and CDR2 from the germline V gene are SGHRS and YFSETQ. The CDR3 extends over 13 amino acids. Trimming pared 4 bases from V and 0 bases from J, leaving 8 bases between. The CDR3 sequence: CASSRDTSYEQYF. In nucleotides, the CDR3 is TGCGCCAGCAGCCGCGACACCTCCTACGAGCAGTACTTC.

This clone was recorded at least ten times. This chain connects TRBV7-2 to TRBJ2-5; 15 nucleotides match TRBD2. Germline V CDR1 and CDR2: SGHTA, FQGNSA. The junction had 5 bases not matched to a gene; V was cut back by 4 bases and J by 5 bases. The CDR3 extends over 16 amino acids. CDR3 amino acids: CASSWTSGRAAETQYF. The DNA for the CDR3 is TGTGCCAGCAGCTGGACTAGCGGGAGGGCCGCGGAGACCCAGTACTTC.

This clone was counted at least ten times. CDR3 bases: TGTGCCAGCAGCGTAGCTTACGGGGGGGGTGAGCAGTTCTTC. Translated, it gives CASSVAYGGGEQFF. V is TRBV9 and J is TRBJ2-1; 8 bases are shared with TRBD2. Germline V gives CDR1 SGDLS, CDR2 YYNGEE. The ends lost 0 bases at V and 9 bases at J; junction bases unmatched: 5. CDR3 length: 14 amino acids.